This passage covers 18 T cell receptor beta chains from one sample sequenced in a study of blood T cell repertoires in COVID-19. Assay: immunoSEQ multiplex PCR; the TCRdb copy retains only in-frame clones and omits some. The sample shows more than 120,000 clones, 87% of them seen only once. Sequencing input: peripheral blood. These receptors came from a woman aged 45-65 years with acute or convalescent COVID-19.

V gene TRBV27 combines with J gene TRBJ1-3; D gene ambiguous. Deletions cut 5 bases from V and 0 bases from J, with 20 bases between. The V gene's germline CDR1 is MNHEY and CDR2 SMNVEV (reference sequence). The CDR3 runs 18 residues. Written as DNA, the CDR3 is TGTGCCAGCAGTCCTTACCGGGTTCCTGTCACCTCTGGAAACACCATATATTTT. Amino acids: CASSPYRVPVTSGNTIYF.

The chain couples TRBV6-5 to TRBJ2-2; D gene uncertain. CDR3 length: 14 residues. Per the germline V gene, CDR1 is MNHEY and CDR2 is SVGAGI. Between the trimmed V and J ends, which lost 0 bases and 4 bases, there was a span of 6 bases. Here the CDR3 reads CASSYSYATGELFF. CDR3 DNA: TGTGCCAGCAGTTACTCCTACGCCACCGGGGAGCTGTTTTTT.

This clone was recorded only once. The genes are TRBV18 and TRBJ1-2, with D possibly matching TRBD1 (6 bases). The germline CDR1 and CDR2 sequences are KGHSH and LQKENI. Trimming removed 5 bases from V and 6 bases from J, with 13 bases in between. The CDR3 extends over 13 amino acids. The CDR3 nucleotides are TGTGCCAGCTCAATACAGGGTTTCCATGGCTACACCTTC. Protein product: CASSIQGFHGYTF.

The chain joins TRBV27 to TRBJ1-5; D might be TRBD1 (6 bases). The germline gives CDR1 MNHEY, CDR2 SMNVEV (reference sequence). The V and J ends lost 5 bases and 3 bases respectively, with 20 bases between them. CDR3 length: 17 residues. The CDR3 DNA follows: TGTGCCAGCAGTCCGATGGACAGCGGAGGAGACAATCAGCCCCAGCATTTT. Its translation is CASSPMDSGGDNQPQHF.

This clone showed up just a few times. The chain couples TRBV2 to TRBJ1-5; 9 bases match TRBD1. V shed 6 bases and J 6 bases; nucleotides not matched to a gene: 6. The V gene's germline CDR1 is SNHLY and CDR2 FYNNEI. There are 14 residues in the CDR3. The CDR3 region is CASRIMDRGQPQHF. The CDR3 DNA reads TGTGCCAGCAGGATCATGGACAGGGGTCAGCCCCAGCATTTT.

A word on this clone: The sample carries other DNA sequences with the same CDR3. The chain links TRBV27 to TRBJ2-7, with D maybe TRBD2 (5 bases). The CDR3 length is 14 residues. Trimming stripped 5 bases from V and 0 bases from J, with 11 bases between. Germline V gene lookup returns CDR1 MNHEY and CDR2 SMNVEV (reference sequence). For the CDR3, the DNA is TGTGCCAGCAGTCTCTACCGGGACTCCTACGAGCAGTACTTC. It codes for CASSLYRDSYEQYF.

The chain couples TRBV5-1 to TRBJ1-2; D unclear. V was shortened by 0 bases and J by 4 bases, with 13 bases between the two germline ends. In germline, CDR1 is SGHRS, CDR2 YFSETQ. The CDR3 has 15 amino acids. The CDR3 nucleotides are TGCGCCAGCAGCTTGGATCCGGGGATGGGCTATGGCTACACCTTC. Translation: CASSLDPGMGYGYTF. The entire variable domain, with the rest obtained from reference TRBV5-1 and TRBJ1-2, is as follows: KAGVTQTPRYLIKTRGQQVTLSCSPISGHRSVSWYQQTPGQGLQFLFEYFSETQRNKGNFPGRFSGRQFSNSRSEMNVSTLELGDSALYLCASSLDPGMGYGYTFGSGTRLTVV.

V gene TRBV7-9 combines with J gene TRBJ1-1; the D is unclear. Germline V gives CDR1 SEHNR, CDR2 FQNEAQ (reference sequence). CDR3 length: 13 amino acids. With 3 bases removed from V and 7 bases from J, the gap between germline ends came to 12 bases. CDR3 region: CASSFAGRDEAFF. The CDR3 nucleotides read TGTGCCAGCAGCTTTGCGGGGAGGGATGAAGCTTTCTTT.

This sequence joins TRBV3-1 (or the pseudogene TRBV3-2) and TRBJ2-7; 11 nucleotides align to TRBD2. V was pared by 1 base and J by 4 bases, with 6 bases of the junction left unmatched. Germline-derived CDR1 and CDR2 are LGHDT and YNNKEL (reference sequence). This CDR3 has 16 amino acids. CDR3 in DNA: TGTGCCAGCAGCCAAGGCCCGGGACTAGCGGCTTACGAGCAGTACTTC. This codes for CASSQGPGLAAYEQYF.

There are a few counts of this clone. The gene calls are TRBV3-1 (or the pseudogene TRBV3-2) and TRBJ2-1, with D perhaps matching TRBD1 (6 bases). V gave up 0 bases and J gave up 1 base, with 7 bases separating them. CDR1 and CDR2 from the germline V gene are LGHDT and YNNKEL (reference sequence). CDR3 length equals 15 residues. The CDR3 bases are TGTGCCAGCAGCCAAGATACAGGGTCCTACAATGAGCAGTTCTTC. Translating gives CASSQDTGSYNEQFF.

This chain connects TRBV11-1 to TRBJ2-1; TRBD2 matches 11 bases. After removal of 1 base from V and 2 bases from J, the junction contained 1 base not matched to a gene. The CDR3 covers 16 residues. Per the germline V gene, CDR1 is SGHAT and CDR2 is FQDESV (reference sequence). The CDR3 loop is CASSLDSGGAYNEQFF. CDR3 nucleotides: TGTGCCAGCAGCTTAGATAGCGGGGGGGCCTACAATGAGCAGTTCTTC.

The CDR3 region is CASSYTYRGGGYTF. CDR3 bases: TGTGCCAGCAGTTACACATACAGGGGCGGCGGCTACACCTTC. The genes are TRBV6-5 and TRBJ1-2; TRBD1 matches at 7 bases. V dropped 2 bases and J dropped 8; count of bases not matched to a gene: 8. The germline gives CDR1 MNHEY, CDR2 SVGAGI. The CDR3 has 14 amino acids.

The rearrangement joins TRBV19 to TRBJ2-7; TRBD1 agrees at 8 bases. V trimming: 4 bases; J trimming: 0 bases; junction bases outside the gene matches: 8. CDR3 length equals 16 residues. Germline V gives CDR1 LNHDA, CDR2 SQIVND (reference sequence). The CDR3 DNA sequence: TGTGCCAGTAGTACCCCCCAGACAGGGGCCTCCTACGAGCAGTACTTC. Amino acid sequence: CASSTPQTGASYEQYF. The whole variable domain, remainder taken from reference TRBV19 and TRBJ2-7, is DGGITQSPKYLFRKEGQNVTLSCEQNLNHDAMYWYRQDPGQGLRLIYYSQIVNDFQKGDIAEGYSVSREKKESFPLTVTSAQKNPTAFYLCASSTPQTGASYEQYFGPGTRLTVT.

V is TRBV10-3 and J is TRBJ1-5; the match to TRBD1 covers 10 bases. This CDR3 region has 16 residues. Germline V lookup: CDR1 ENHRY, CDR2 SYGVKD. V trimming: 0 bases; J trimming: 7 bases; junction bases outside the gene matches: 6. The CDR3 DNA sequence: TGTGCCATCAGTGAGTCTTTGGGACAGGGGAACCAGCCCCAGCATTTT. It encodes CAISESLGQGNQPQHF.

The chain employs TRBV7-3 and TRBJ2-3, with 9 bases lining up with TRBD2. The J segment lost 8 bases and the V segment lost 2 bases, leaving 5 bases of the junction unmatched. This CDR3 contains 14 residues. Germline CDR1 is SGHTA and CDR2 is FQGTGA. The DNA of the CDR3 is TGTGCCAGCAGCTTAGGGCGGGAGGGGACTACGCAGTATTTT. Translation gives CASSLGREGTTQYF.

This chain joins TRBV7-9 and TRBJ2-7; tentatively, D is TRBD1 (6 bases). CDR3 length equals 15 residues. V gave up 0 bases and J gave up 2 bases, with 11 bases separating them. Per the germline V gene, CDR1 is SEHNR and CDR2 is FQNEAQ (reference sequence). The CDR3 here is CASSLATGPTYEQYF. The CDR3, as DNA: TGTGCCAGCAGCTTAGCCACAGGGCCTACCTACGAGCAGTACTTC.

The J gene is TRBJ2-1, the V gene TRBV6-5; 9 positions agree with TRBD1. Germline CDR1 and CDR2: MNHEY and SVGAGI. V dropped 11 bases and J dropped 6; count of bases not matched to a gene: 5. The CDR3 contains 12 residues. CDR3 amino acids: CAGSDRGNEQFF. CDR3 sequence (DNA): TGTGCCGGATCGGACAGGGGCAATGAGCAGTTCTTC.

The chain recombines TRBV6-6 with TRBJ2-7; D is uncertain. This CDR3 has 12 amino acids. Trimming left V 4 bases short and J 1 base short, with 5 bases between. CDR1 and CDR2 (germline): MNHNY, SVGAGI (reference sequence). In DNA form, the CDR3 reads TGTGCCAGCAGTTTTAGTTCCTACGAGCAGTACTTC. It translates to CASSFSSYEQYF.